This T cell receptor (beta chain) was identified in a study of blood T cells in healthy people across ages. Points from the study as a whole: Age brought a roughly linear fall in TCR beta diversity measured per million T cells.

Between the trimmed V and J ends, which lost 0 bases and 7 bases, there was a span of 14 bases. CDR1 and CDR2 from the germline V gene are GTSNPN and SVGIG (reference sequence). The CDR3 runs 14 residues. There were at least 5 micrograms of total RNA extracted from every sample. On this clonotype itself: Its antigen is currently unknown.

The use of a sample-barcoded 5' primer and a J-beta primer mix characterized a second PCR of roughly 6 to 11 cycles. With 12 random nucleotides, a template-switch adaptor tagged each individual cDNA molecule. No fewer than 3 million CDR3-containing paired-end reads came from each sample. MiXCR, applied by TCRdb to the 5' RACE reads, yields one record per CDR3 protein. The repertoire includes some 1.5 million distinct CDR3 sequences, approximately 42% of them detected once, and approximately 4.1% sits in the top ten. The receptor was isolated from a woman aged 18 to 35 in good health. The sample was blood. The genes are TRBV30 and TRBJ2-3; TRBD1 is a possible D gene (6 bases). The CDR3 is CAWSVLGGTHTQYF. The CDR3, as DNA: TGTGCCTGGAGTGTACTAGGGGGTACGCATACGCAGTATTTT.